This T cell receptor (beta chain) was identified during a study of shared clonotypes between healthy human individuals. Study-level information: Per donor, three plates held CD4 naive cells, three held CD4 memory, two held CD8 naive and one held CD8 memory. Whole-study findings and limits: For naive CD4 cells, 5% to 6.5% of clonotypes were shared across a handful of donors. Specimens sampled were limited to blood, with tissue repertoires likely differing.

Points on this clone: What it binds is unknown.

The method was immunoSEQ multiplex PCR; TCRdb's version includes in-frame clones alone and lacks a portion of them. The sample has approximately 2.3 million clones, roughly 93% seen once. Between the trimmed V and J ends, which lost 6 bases and 3 bases, there was a span of 10 bases. Germline V gene lookup returns CDR1 MNHNS and CDR2 SASEGT. This CDR3 has 13 residues. The sequenced sample consisted of naive CD4+ T cells from PBMCs. The subset: CD45RA+ positively selected. V gene TRBV6-1 combines with J gene TRBJ2-3, with a tentative D call TRBD1 (6 bases). This receptor was taken from a man younger than 35 in good health. Some clones in this sample may be carry-over from other donors' samples. The CDR3 DNA is TGTGCCAGCAGACAGGGCACGACAGATACGCAGTATTTT. Its translation: CASRQGTTDTQYF.